This entry lists 23 T cell receptor beta chains sequenced from one sample in a study of cytomegalovirus exposure and HLA in healthy donors. The PCR made use of 60 Vbeta and 13 Jbeta primers. The protocol was immunoSEQ multiplex PCR, while the TCRdb copy is restricted to in-frame clones and leaves out a portion. The sample lists 70,000 or so clones; about 74% were seen once. The sequenced sample consisted of PBMCs. These receptors all come from a woman between 55 and 75 years old in good health and CMV-seropositive.

The gene calls are TRBV5-4 and TRBJ2-7; D is undetermined. The CDR3 loop spans 13 amino acids. With 4 bases removed from V and 0 bases from J, the gap between germline ends came to 8 bases. Per germline, CDR1 SGHNT and CDR2 YYREEE (reference sequence). The CDR3 loop reads CASSPPSSYEQYF. The CDR3 nucleotides are TGTGCCAGCAGCCCCCCGAGCTCCTACGAGCAGTACTTC.

This clone was counted once. This chain connects TRBV19 to TRBJ1-1; D is undetermined. The V gene's germline CDR1 is LNHDA and CDR2 SQIVND (reference sequence). The CDR3 contains 13 residues. Trimming pared 5 bases from V and 7 bases from J, leaving 14 bases between. CDR3 in DNA: TGTGCCAGTAGTCCCAACAGCTTAAGTGAAGCTTTCTTT. As protein: CASSPNSLSEAFF.

This clone was recorded only once. The V gene is TRBV10-1, the J gene TRBJ2-2; 7 nucleotides line up with TRBD1. The CDR3 spans 14 residues. Germline V gene data show CDR1 as WNHNN and CDR2 as SYGVQD (reference sequence). V trimming: 6 bases; J trimming: 3 bases; junction bases outside the gene matches: 4. CDR3 coding DNA: TGCGCCAGCAGAGAGGACAGGTACACCGGGGAGCTGTTTTTT. As protein: CASREDRYTGELFF.

The V call is TRBV5-6, the J call TRBJ1-3; perhaps TRBD1 as D (6 bases). V shed 3 bases and J shed 0 bases, with 10 bases lying between them. The CDR3 has 15 amino acids. CDR1 and CDR2 (germline): SGHDT, YYEEEE. Here the CDR3 DNA reads TGTGCCAGCAGCTCCGGACAGTTCTCTGGAAACACCATATATTTT. It translates to CASSSGQFSGNTIYF.

This chain uses TRBV2 with TRBJ2-2, with a weak D call TRBD2 (5 bases). This CDR3 is 14 amino acids long. Deletions cut 7 bases from V and 0 bases from J, with 9 bases between. Looked up from germline, CDR1 is SNHLY and CDR2 is FYNNEI. The CDR3 DNA is TGTGCCAGCATCGGGGTAGCGAACACCGGGGAGCTGTTTTTT. Translating it yields CASIGVANTGELFF. The whole variable domain, remainder taken from reference TRBV2 and TRBJ2-2, is EPEVTQTPSHQVTQMGQEVILRCVPISNHLYFYWYRQILGQKVEFLVSFYNNEISEKSEIFDDQFSVERPDGSNFTLKIRSTKLEDSAMYFCASIGVANTGELFFGEGSRLTVL.

The rearrangement joins TRBV5-1 to TRBJ2-2; weak D call: TRBD1 (5 bases). The V gene lost 1 base and the J gene lost 3 bases, with 13 bases spanning the gap. The length of the CDR3 is 16 residues. Germline lookup yields CDR1 SGHRS and CDR2 YFSETQ. The CDR3 sequence: CASSLQGPRDTGELFF. DNA of the CDR3: TGCGCCAGCAGCTTGCAAGGTCCCAGGGACACCGGGGAGCTGTTTTTT.

The chain links TRBV27 to TRBJ2-2, with TRBD2 matching 8 bases. This CDR3 is built from 16 residues. In germline, CDR1 is MNHEY, CDR2 SMNVEV (reference sequence). V was clipped by 2 bases and J by 4 bases; unmatched bases: 6. CDR3 nucleotides: TGTGCCAGCAGTTTAGCCAGCGGGAGTCTCACCGGGGAGCTGTTTTTT. It specifies CASSLASGSLTGELFF.

The chain is built from TRBV30 and TRBJ1-1; D unresolved. V shed 2 bases and J shed 0 bases, with 10 bases lying between them. The CDR3 extends over 14 amino acids. Germline values: CDR1 GTSNPN, CDR2 SVGIG (reference sequence). The CDR3 loop is CAWSSTYMNTEAFF. The CDR3 nucleotides read TGTGCCTGGAGTTCAACGTACATGAACACTGAAGCTTTCTTT.

This clone has only a few counts. The rearrangement joins TRBV29-1 to TRBJ1-1; TRBD1 aligns across 9 bases. CDR3 length: 12 amino acids. The V gene's germline CDR1 is SQVTM and CDR2 ANQGSEA. V was pared by 6 bases and J by 6 bases, with 5 bases of the junction left unmatched. CDR3 sequence (DNA): TGCAGCGTGGGACAGGGCCGGCCTGAAGCTTTCTTT. This sequence encodes CSVGQGRPEAFF.

The V gene is TRBV18, the J gene TRBJ2-7, with 8 bases matching TRBD1. V lost 3 bases to trimming and J lost 7 bases; unmatched junction nucleotides: 8. This CDR3 comprises 14 residues. CDR1 and CDR2 (germline): KGHSH, LQKENI. CDR3 coding DNA: TGTGCCAGCTCACCGGACAGGGTCCCCGGGGAGCAGTACTTC. Encoded protein: CASSPDRVPGEQYF.

J is TRBJ2-1 and V is TRBV5-4, with 12 nucleotides matching TRBD2. The CDR3 sequence is 16 residues long. Losses at the gene ends were 4 bases for V and 4 bases for J; bases not matched to a gene: 6. Per the germline V gene, CDR1 is SGHNT and CDR2 is YYREEE (reference sequence). The CDR3 sequence is CASSPGTSGLYNEQFF. The CDR3 DNA reads as TGTGCCAGCAGCCCCGGGACTAGCGGGCTGTACAATGAGCAGTTCTTC.

V and J are TRBV5-1 and TRBJ1-1; no reliable D call. The CDR3 totals 15 residues. Germline V gene sequence: CDR1 SGHRS, CDR2 YFSETQ. The ends were cut back, 5 bases at V and 1 base at J, with 15 bases in the middle. CDR3 protein: CASRPVLRENTEAFF. The CDR3 nucleotides read TGCGCCAGCAGGCCGGTTTTGAGGGAGAACACTGAAGCTTTCTTT.

The chain combines TRBV13 with TRBJ1-2; D possibly corresponds to TRBD1 (6 bases). V shed 5 bases and J shed 4 bases, with 17 bases lying between them. The CDR3 length is 15 residues. In germline, CDR1 is PRHDT, CDR2 FYEKMQ (reference sequence). CDR3: CASSLLDRESYGYTF. The CDR3 DNA sequence: TGTGCCAGCAGCCTATTGGACAGAGAAAGCTATGGCTACACCTTC. Based on the CDR3 plus reference TRBV13 and TRBJ1-2, the full variable domain is AAGVIQSPRHLIKEKRETATLKCYPIPRHDTVYWYQQGPGQDPQFLISFYEKMQSDKGSIPDRFSAQQFSDYHSELNMSSLELGDSALYFCASSLLDRESYGYTFGSGTRLTVV.

This clone was seen a few times. The chain uses TRBV6-5 and TRBJ1-1; D unclear. The CDR3 is made up of 14 amino acids. V lost 6 bases and J lost 1, with 12 bases in between. Germline CDR1 reads MNHEY; CDR2 reads SVGAGI. CDR3 amino acids: CASSPQKSNTEAFF. CDR3 nucleotides: TGTGCCAGCAGCCCACAGAAATCGAACACTGAAGCTTTCTTT.

The V call is TRBV18, the J call TRBJ2-2; 9 bases fit TRBD2. J lost 1 base, V lost 0 bases, and 6 bases had no gene match. This CDR3 contains 18 residues. Germline CDR1 KGHSH, CDR2 LQKENI. This CDR3 reads CASSPPSSGGLNTGELFF. CDR3 DNA: TGTGCCAGCTCACCACCGTCAAGCGGGGGGCTGAACACCGGGGAGCTGTTTTTT.

The chain links TRBV4-1 to TRBJ1-1, with 7 positions matching TRBD1. Looked up from germline, CDR1 is MGHRA and CDR2 is YSYEKL. The CDR3 sequence is 13 residues long. Germline trimming cut 4 bases from V and 4 bases from J; bases unmatched to any gene: 3. The CDR3, as DNA: TGCGCCAGCAGCCGAGACAGGGCCACTGAAGCTTTCTTT. Its translation is CASSRDRATEAFF.

The genes are TRBV5-4 and TRBJ2-3; D is unclear. Germline CDR1 is SGHNT and CDR2 is YYREEE (reference sequence). V shed 2 bases and J shed 0 bases, with 13 bases lying between them. The CDR3 is 16 residues long. The CDR3 region has the DNA TGTGCCAGCAGCTTAGAGGTCCTAAGCAGCACAGATACGCAGTATTTT. Translation: CASSLEVLSSTDTQYF.

The chain recombines TRBV6-5 with TRBJ1-3; TRBD1 matches at 7 bases. The CDR3 extends over 15 amino acids. CDR1 is MNHEY, CDR2 SVGAGI, per germline. After removal of 5 bases from V and 4 bases from J, the junction contained 8 bases not matched to a gene. CDR3 DNA: TGTGCCAGCAGTACCCGGGACAGTTCCGGAAACACCATATATTTT. It encodes CASSTRDSSGNTIYF.

The chain is built from TRBV4-1 and TRBJ1-4; D remains ambiguous. The CDR3 sequence is 15 residues long. Germline lookup yields CDR1 MGHRA and CDR2 YSYEKL. V was cut by 2 bases and J by 5 bases, with 12 bases left in between. The CDR3 coding sequence is TGCGCCAGCAGCCAATTGCCGGGGTTGAATGAAAAACTGTTTTTT. Its protein is CASSQLPGLNEKLFF.

The rearrangement joins TRBV7-9 to TRBJ1-5; tentatively, D is TRBD1 (6 bases). This CDR3 contains 13 residues. The V end was cut by 3 bases, the J end by 6 bases, with 9 bases between. Germline CDR1 is SEHNR and CDR2 is FQNEAQ (reference sequence). The CDR3 loop is CASSLAGAQPQHF. The CDR3 DNA reads as TGTGCCAGCAGCTTGGCAGGGGCTCAGCCCCAGCATTTT. The entire variable domain, with the rest obtained from reference TRBV7-9 and TRBJ1-5, is as follows: DTGVSQNPRHKITKRGQNVTFRCDPISEHNRLYWYRQTLGQGPEFLTYFQNEAQLEKSRLLSDRFSAERPKGSFSTLEIQRTEQGDSAMYLCASSLAGAQPQHFGDGTRLSIL.

The J gene is TRBJ1-5, the V gene TRBV30, with 9 bases fitting TRBD1. CDR1 is GTSNPN and CDR2 is SVGIG in the germline V gene (reference sequence). The trim removed 8 bases at V and 1 base at J, leaving 15 bases unmatched. CDR3 length equals 17 residues. In nucleotides, the CDR3 is TGTGCCGCCGGGACAGGGATTTGGGCGAGCAGCAATCAGCCCCAGCATTTT. As protein: CAAGTGIWASSNQPQHF.

The chain recombines TRBV30 with TRBJ1-4, with unresolved D. Per germline, CDR1 GTSNPN and CDR2 SVGIG (reference sequence). The germline V and J ends were trimmed by 0 bases and 7 bases, with 12 bases remaining between them. CDR3 size: 14 residues. The CDR3 region is CAWSVVGVAEKLFF. In DNA, the CDR3 is TGTGCCTGGAGTGTAGTCGGGGTGGCTGAAAAACTGTTTTTT.

CDR3 loop: CASSQDGTSGSRRTQYF. The CDR3 bases are TGTGCCAGCAGCCAAGATGGGACTAGCGGGTCCCGGCGTACGCAGTATTTT. The rearrangement links TRBV14 to TRBJ2-3; 12 bases line up with TRBD2. Germline V lookup: CDR1 SGHDN, CDR2 FVKESK. This CDR3 region has 17 residues. Germline trimming cut 0 bases from V and 8 bases from J; bases unmatched to any gene: 9.